The rows below give T cell receptor beta chains drawn from one sample of a study of human T cells and chemical hapten exposure. One entry per CDR3 protein results from TCRdb running MiXCR on the RACE reads. Of about 270,000 distinct CDR3 sequences in the sample, roughly 7.4% were seen once. Sequencing was performed on whole blood, taken in connection with sensitization to the hapten diphenylcyclopropenone (DPC). The source is a man younger than 35 with alopecia areata. Some clones in this sample may be carry-over from other donors' samples. Both conserved end residues are part of each CDR3. Each record gives: CDR3 protein, J gene, V gene.

CDR3 protein: CASSHETQETQYF
J gene: TRBJ2-5
V gene: TRBV3-1

CDR3 protein: CASSPGQVRNTEAFF
J gene: TRBJ1-1
V gene: TRBV7-2

CDR3 protein: CASSYGRQGNIQYF
J gene: TRBJ2-4
V gene: TRBV6-2/TRBV6-3

CDR3 protein: CASSQWGAGATSETQYF
J gene: TRBJ2-5
V gene: TRBV4-1

CDR3 protein: CASSSGLAGAGGETQYF
J gene: TRBJ2-5
V gene: TRBV12-3/TRBV12-4

CDR3 protein: CASSPVRQGAFF
J gene: TRBJ1-1
V gene: TRBV12-3/TRBV12-4

CDR3 protein: CASSLAGGFNYEQYF
J gene: TRBJ2-7
V gene: TRBV5-1

CDR3 protein: CASSYLGQSNQPQHF
J gene: TRBJ1-5
V gene: TRBV6-7

CDR3 protein: CSASLAGPGVDTQYF
J gene: TRBJ2-3
V gene: TRBV20-1

CDR3 protein: CASSLSGRTSGYNEQFF
J gene: TRBJ2-1
V gene: TRBV11-1

CDR3 protein: CASSQDRTDSPLHF
J gene: TRBJ1-6
V gene: TRBV4-1

CDR3 protein: CASSQVTQGGSGELFF
J gene: TRBJ2-2
V gene: TRBV4-3

CDR3 protein: CASRSTGTDTQYF
J gene: TRBJ2-3
V gene: TRBV12-3/TRBV12-4

CDR3 protein: CASTEGRTGELFF
J gene: TRBJ2-2
V gene: TRBV5-1

CDR3 protein: CASSPKHGHEQYF
J gene: TRBJ2-7
V gene: TRBV7-9

CDR3 protein: CASSVVGTGIEQYF
J gene: TRBJ2-7
V gene: TRBV9

CDR3 protein: CASSSPFARGFDEQYF
J gene: TRBJ2-7
V gene: TRBV28

CDR3 protein: CSVGTGINTEAFF
J gene: TRBJ1-1
V gene: TRBV29-1

CDR3 protein: CASRAGQTVYGYTF
J gene: TRBJ1-2
V gene: TRBV7-9

CDR3 protein: CSARQGGSPLHF
J gene: TRBJ1-6
V gene: TRBV20-1

CDR3 protein: CATSSGGQGAYEQYF
J gene: TRBJ2-7
V gene: TRBV15

CDR3 protein: CSVEEAGYIQYF
J gene: TRBJ2-4
V gene: TRBV29-1

CDR3 protein: CASSFASGGHPNQETQYF
J gene: TRBJ2-5
V gene: TRBV7-8

CDR3 protein: CSVPGHDNSSSYNSPLHF
J gene: TRBJ1-6
V gene: TRBV29-1

CDR3 protein: CSVEERAGTEAFF
J gene: TRBJ1-1
V gene: TRBV29-1

CDR3 protein: CASSLGTRETQYF
J gene: TRBJ2-5
V gene: TRBV7-9

CDR3 protein: CATSRYGQGVSGYTEAFF
J gene: TRBJ1-1
V gene: TRBV15

CDR3 protein: CASSVEGPTNTEAFF
J gene: TRBJ1-1
V gene: TRBV5-1

CDR3 protein: CATSNPGRVKAYGYTF
J gene: TRBJ1-2
V gene: TRBV15

CDR3 protein: CASSLGTDGTRPHTDTQYF
J gene: TRBJ2-3
V gene: TRBV7-9

CDR3 protein: CSASLAGRQETQYF
J gene: TRBJ2-5
V gene: TRBV20-1

CDR3 protein: CASSRQGGQPQHF
J gene: TRBJ1-5
V gene: TRBV12-3/TRBV12-4

CDR3 protein: CASSYYAVGGANTEAFF
J gene: TRBJ1-1
V gene: TRBV6-2/TRBV6-3

CDR3 protein: CASSYLGGPGNTIYF
J gene: TRBJ1-3
V gene: TRBV6-5

CDR3 protein: CASSPDRISYEQYF
J gene: TRBJ2-7
V gene: TRBV28

CDR3 protein: CASSSMPYQETQYF
J gene: TRBJ2-5
V gene: TRBV7-2

CDR3 protein: CSAREESSYGYTF
J gene: TRBJ1-2
V gene: TRBV20-1

CDR3 protein: CASSVALTGSYNEQFF
J gene: TRBJ2-1
V gene: TRBV9

CDR3 protein: CASNIFTEAFF
J gene: TRBJ1-1
V gene: TRBV2

CDR3 protein: CASSLAILRDHRTSGANVLTF
J gene: TRBJ2-6
V gene: TRBV5-1

CDR3 protein: CASSTGVLSGNTIYF
J gene: TRBJ1-3
V gene: TRBV9